This entry lists 5 T cell receptor beta chains sequenced from one sample in a study of tumor-infiltrating lymphocytes in primary liver carcinoma. Co-extraction yielded RNA and DNA from roughly 21-30 mg of unsorted bulk tissue. Starting from roughly 540 ng of total RNA, TCR beta cDNA was produced with a primer in the constant region. A slightly modified ARM-PCR protocol with three nested multiplex PCR rounds produced these TCR beta libraries. The study ran its first two PCR rounds for around 10 cycles each, using TRBV1-TRBV30 forward primers and a C-beta reverse primer. TCRdb analysed the multiplex PCR reads with MiXCR anew, one entry per CDR3 protein. The repertoire has roughly 80,000 distinct CDR3 sequences, roughly 69% of them found once; the top ten carry about 25%. The sequenced sample consisted of tumor-adjacent normal liver tissue. The receptor set was obtained from a man between 40 and 49 years old with primary liver carcinoma and hepatitis B virus infection.

Remarks on this clonotype: This sequence may be a read error, since a much larger clone differs from it by one base. This chain links TRBV5-1 with TRBJ2-1; 7 positions agree with TRBD1. CDR1 and CDR2 (germline): SGHRS, YFSETQ. The trim removed 6 bases at V and 5 bases at J, leaving 8 bases unmatched. The CDR3 length is 14 residues. CDR3 loop: CASIRDRTHNEQFF. CDR3 coding DNA: TGCGCCAGCATCCGGGACAGAACCCACAATGAGCAGTTCTTC.

The rearrangement uses TRBV20-1 and TRBJ2-2; D not resolved. The CDR3 has 15 amino acids. Looked up from germline, CDR1 is DFQATT and CDR2 is SNEGSKA (reference sequence). V was pared by 4 bases and J by 6 bases, with 18 bases between. DNA for the CDR3: TGCAGTGCTACGTTGAGACAAGGATACGCCGGGGAGCTGTTTTTT. This translates into CSATLRQGYAGELFF.

This clonotype was seen just once. Here the CDR3 omits its conserved ending phenylalanine or tryptophan, so a read error is the likely source. The chain employs TRBV7-9 and TRBJ2-1, with D uncertain. V gave up 1 base and J gave up 0 bases, with 16 bases separating them. Germline values: CDR1 SEHNR, CDR2 FQNEAQ (reference sequence). The CDR3 length is 18 residues. The CDR3 bases are TGTGCCAGCAGCTTAGGGTACAGAAGATCAAGCTCCTACAATGAGCAGTTCTCC. Translated, it gives CASSLGYRRSSSYNEQFS.

This clonotype has a single count. The final CDR3 position lacks the conserved phenylalanine or tryptophan, pointing to a likely read error. V usage is TRBV29-1 and J usage is TRBJ2-7; 10 bases are a match to TRBD2. The CDR3 covers 13 residues. J lost 3 bases, V lost 7 bases, and 6 bases had no gene match. Germline CDR1 SQVTM, CDR2 ANQGSEA. The CDR3 DNA is TGCAGCGCTGGTGCTAGCGGGAGCTACGAGCAGTACCTC. Translation gives CSAGASGSYEQYL.

This clonotype has just one count. A much larger clone differs from this one at a single base, so this may be a read error. The chain carries TRBV28 and TRBJ2-5; 10 bases map to TRBD1. CDR1 is MDHEN, CDR2 SYDVKM, per germline. The CDR3 loop spans 15 amino acids. The CDR3, as DNA: TGTGCCAGCAGTCCCGGACAGGGGGAGAGAGAGACCCGGTACTTC. This gives the protein CASSPGQGERETRYF.